This T cell receptor beta chain derives from a study of early T cells in non-severe SARS-CoV-2 infection. The wider study: Bulk RNA taken from unsorted whole blood was sequenced, leaving chains unpaired.

The CDR3 runs 13 residues. V gave up 11 bases and J gave up 4 bases, with 14 bases separating them. Unique molecular identifiers were added to individual cDNA molecules. TCRdb re-analysed the 5' RACE reads in MiXCR, keeping a single row per CDR3 protein. This sample has approximately 120,000 distinct CDR3 sequences, with just under 15% found just once. Worth noting for this clonotype: Antigen: not known. In this CDR3 the conserved last residue, phenylalanine or tryptophan, is missing, so a read error is likely.

Findings and limits, study-wide: Clonotype matching in VDJdb favored anti-spike CD8 responses and did not capture private and CD4 specificities.

The sequenced sample was whole blood. The chain has TRBV12-3 or TRBV12-4 and TRBJ2-2; no definite D call. The receptor comes from an adult who was a healthcare worker with PCR-confirmed SARS-CoV-2 infection or an uninfected control (not recorded which). In nucleotides, the CDR3 is TGTGCCGCTGACGAGATGAGCACCGGGGAGCTGTTTCTT. Translating it yields CAADEMSTGELFL.